A selection of T cell receptor beta chains follows, all from one sample in a study of cytomegalovirus exposure and HLA in healthy donors. Sequencing was performed with immunoSEQ multiplex PCR; in TCRdb, only in-frame clones are kept and a portion is missing. In all, the sample yields 75,000 to 85,000 clones. Sequencing used PBMCs. The receptors were sampled from a man younger than 35 in good health and CMV-seropositive. Each CDR3 is given with its conserved first and last residue. D genes are given only for firm matches.

J | V | D | DNA | CDR3
TRBJ2-7 | TRBV21-1 | - | TGTGCCAGCAGGGGACAGGTTATCTACGAGCAGTACTTC | CASRGQVIYEQYF
TRBJ1-4 | TRBV7-9 | TRBD1 | TGTGCCAGCAGCCCTCTCCTGGGACAGGTTAATGAAAAACTGTTTTTT | CASSPLLGQVNEKLFF
TRBJ1-2 | TRBV28 | TRBD1 | TGTGCCAGCAGTTTAAGCACGACAGGGGGGAACTATGGCTACACCTTC | CASSLSTTGGNYGYTF
TRBJ1-5 | TRBV2 | - | TGTGCCAGCCGACGGCGGGAGGTTAGCAATCAGCCCCAGCATTTT | CASRRREVSNQPQHF
TRBJ2-7 | TRBV28 | TRBD1 | TGTGCCAGCAGCCGGACAGGTCCAGCGAAACAGTACTTC | CASSRTGPAKQYF
TRBJ1-2 | TRBV11-1 | - | TGTGCCAGCAGCTTAGCGTCGGTTCCGTATGGCTACACCTTC | CASSLASVPYGYTF
TRBJ1-5 | TRBV6-5 | - | TGTGCCAGCAGCCCCGGACATAGCAATCAGCCCCAGCATTTT | CASSPGHSNQPQHF
TRBJ1-2 | TRBV2 | - | TGTGCCAGCACGCCCTTGGGGGGAGGGTTCCATGGCTACACCTTC | CASTPLGGGFHGYTF
TRBJ2-1 | TRBV5-1 | TRBD2 | TGCGCCAGCAGCGGGGGGCAGCGGGGGATATACAATGAGCAGTTCTTC | CASSGGQRGIYNEQFF
TRBJ1-4 | TRBV6-6 | TRBD1 | TGTGCCAGCGGGTTACAGGGGGTGCTGAGTGAAAAACTGTTTTTT | CASGLQGVLSEKLFF
TRBJ2-3 | TRBV7-9 | - | TGTGCCAGCAGCTTTATACACCGGGGACATCTTACAGATACGCAGTATTTT | CASSFIHRGHLTDTQYF
TRBJ2-2 | TRBV23-1 | TRBD2 | TGCGCCAGCACTCGGGGGGACACCGGGGAGCTGTTTTTT | CASTRGDTGELFF
TRBJ1-1 | TRBV28 | - | TGTGCCAGCACCACAATAGCGGGGAACACTGAAGCTTTCTTT | CASTTIAGNTEAFF
TRBJ1-1 | TRBV4-1 | - | TGCGCCAGCAGCCATTTTTCCGACAGGACTGAAGCTTTCTTT | CASSHFSDRTEAFF
TRBJ2-1 | TRBV30 | - | TGTGCCTGGGCGCGGGGGCACTCCTACAATGAGCAGTTCTTC | CAWARGHSYNEQFF
TRBJ2-5 | TRBV5-1 | - | TGCGCCAGCAGCCCCGGAGGGTCTGGAGAGACCCAGTACTTC | CASSPGGSGETQYF
TRBJ1-2 | TRBV29-1 | - | TGCAGCGTTGAAGTAAATACAGGCACTAACTATGGCTACACCTTC | CSVEVNTGTNYGYTF
TRBJ1-5 | TRBV27 | TRBD1 | TGTGCCAGCAGAAAAACAGGGGGCCTGTATAGCAATCAGCCCCAGCATTTT | CASRKTGGLYSNQPQHF
TRBJ2-7 | TRBV7-3 | TRBD1 | TGTGCCAGCAGCTTAGGGACAGCATACGAGCAGTACTTC | CASSLGTAYEQYF
TRBJ1-6 | TRBV30 | - | TGTGCCTGGAGTGACACGGGGGGAACCTATAATTCACCCCTCCACTTT | CAWSDTGGTYNSPLHF
TRBJ2-3 | TRBV5-3 | TRBD2 | TGTGCCAGAAGCTCGACTAGCGGGAGTGCAGATACGCAGTATTTT | CARSSTSGSADTQYF
TRBJ1-4 | TRBV28 | - | TGTGCCAGCAGTCCCCCCGTCTGGAGTGAAAAACTGTTTTTT | CASSPPVWSEKLFF
TRBJ2-1 | TRBV10-3 | TRBD2 | TGTGCCATCAGTGAGTCTCTCCGCGGGGGGCCGGGCAATGAGCAGTTCTTC | CAISESLRGGPGNEQFF
TRBJ1-2 | TRBV6-1 | - | TGTGCCAGCAGTGAAACATCCCCTCCGGGGAACTATGGCTACACCTTC | CASSETSPPGNYGYTF
TRBJ1-1 | TRBV28 | - | TGTGCCAGCAGTCCCCAAGGGGGGGGAGTCACTGAAGCTTTCTTT | CASSPQGGGVTEAFF
TRBJ1-2 | TRBV28 | - | TGTGCCAGCAGTTTCTTAAACTATGGCTACACCTTC | CASSFLNYGYTF
TRBJ2-1 | TRBV19 | TRBD2 | TGTGCCAGTAGTATTAGCGGGGGCACCTATTTCTACAATGAGCAGTTCTTC | CASSISGGTYFYNEQFF
TRBJ1-3 | TRBV7-9 | - | TGTGGGGGGGGTATCTCTGGAAACACCATATATTTT | CGGGISGNTIYF
TRBJ2-5 | TRBV5-5 | TRBD2 | TGTGCCAGCAGCCGGCGAGCGGGGTACCAAGAGACCCAGTACTTC | CASSRRAGYQETQYF
TRBJ2-3 | TRBV5-1 | TRBD1 | TGCGCCAGCAGCTTGCCCCGTGAAGGGGGCTACGCAGATACGCAGTATTTT | CASSLPREGGYADTQYF
TRBJ2-1 | TRBV4-1 | TRBD2 | TGCGCCAGCAGCCAAGAACTAGCGGGAGGGGATGAGCAGTTCTTC | CASSQELAGGDEQFF
TRBJ1-3 | TRBV6-1 | - | TGTGCCAGCAGTTTCTTACTCGTAACAGGGAACACCATATATTTT | CASSFLLVTGNTIYF
TRBJ2-7 | TRBV13 | TRBD2 | TGTGCCAGCAGCCAACGGATTAGCGGGATGGGAGGCGGATACGAGCAGTACTTC | CASSQRISGMGGGYEQYF
TRBJ2-7 | TRBV5-4 | - | TGTGCCAGCAGCTTCACCGGGGACGAGCAGTACTTC | CASSFTGDEQYF
TRBJ2-6 | TRBV18 | TRBD1 | TGTGCCAGCTCACCACAGGGGGCGGCTGGGGCCAACGTCCTGACTTTC | CASSPQGAAGANVLTF
TRBJ2-5 | TRBV23-1 | TRBD2 | TGCGCCAGCAGTTTAAGACTAGCGGGAGAGGGGACCCAGTACTTC | CASSLRLAGEGTQYF
TRBJ2-1 | TRBV11-1 | TRBD1 | TGTGCCAGCAGCTTAGCCCGGGACAGGGTGAATGAGCAGTTCTTC | CASSLARDRVNEQFF
TRBJ2-5 | TRBV28 | TRBD2 | TGTGCCAGCGGGACTAGCGGGCAAGAGACCCAGTACTTC | CASGTSGQETQYF
TRBJ1-4 | TRBV25-1 | - | TGTGCCAGCGACTCGGGGAGGAATGAAAAACTGTTTTTT | CASDSGRNEKLFF
TRBJ2-3 | TRBV5-1 | TRBD1 | TGCGCCAGCAGCTTGGGAGGCAGGGGGCAAGGAGATACGCAGTATTTT | CASSLGGRGQGDTQYF
TRBJ2-7 | TRBV7-2 | TRBD2 | TGTGCCAGCAGCCCCTCGAGAGCGGGGGGGGACGAGCAGTACTTC | CASSPSRAGGDEQYF
TRBJ1-6 | TRBV9 | - | TGTGCCAGCAGCGTTGAGGGCGGTTATAATTCACCCCTCCACTTT | CASSVEGGYNSPLHF